The 9 T cell receptor beta chains given below trace back to one sample, sequenced in a study of CD8+ T cells in alopecia areata. The sequencing template was cDNA reverse transcribed from extracted RNA. The table came from immunoSEQ multiplex PCR; TCRdb's copy has only in-frame clones and leaves some out. The repertoire holds fewer than 200,000 clones, with 50% to 60% as singletons. The sample in question was CD4+ T cells sorted from blood, obtained at week 0. These receptors came from a human donor with alopecia areata.

The chain links TRBV4-1 to TRBJ2-5; the match to TRBD2 covers 10 bases. The CDR3 has 17 residues. V was clipped by 4 bases and J by 1 base; unmatched bases: 9. Per the germline V gene, CDR1 is MGHRA and CDR2 is YSYEKL. CDR3 DNA sequence: TGCGCCAGCAGCCGAGCCCCCAGCGGGGGGGGCCAAGAGACCCAGTACTTC. This encodes CASSRAPSGGGQETQYF.

This clone was found once. CDR3 in DNA: TGTGCCTGGAGTGTATTGAGGACAGGGAGGTCCGGGGCCAACGTCCTGACTTTC. Its protein product is CAWSVLRTGRSGANVLTF. The V call is TRBV30, the J call TRBJ2-6; 8 nucleotides align to TRBD1. Germline loops: CDR1 GTSNPN, CDR2 SVGIG (reference sequence). The CDR3 spans 18 residues. Germline trimming cut 0 bases from V and 4 bases from J; bases unmatched to any gene: 11.

The chain uses TRBV25-1 and TRBJ1-1; 7 bases map to TRBD1. Trimming took 5 bases from V and 8 from J; bases not matched to a gene: 5. The CDR3 totals 12 residues. Germline V gene sequence: CDR1 MGHDK, CDR2 SYGVNS. The CDR3 sequence is CASSFGTVEAFF. The DNA for the CDR3 is TGTGCCAGCAGTTTCGGGACAGTAGAAGCTTTCTTT.

This clone was observed a few times. The genes are TRBV5-1 and TRBJ1-1, with D unclear. Trimming left V 0 bases short and J 1 base short, with 10 bases between. CDR1 is SGHRS, CDR2 YFSETQ, per germline. The CDR3 length is 15 residues. The CDR3 sequence is CASSLDSLSNTEAFF. The DNA for the CDR3 is TGCGCCAGCAGCTTGGACAGCCTTTCGAACACTGAAGCTTTCTTT.

J is TRBJ2-7 and V is TRBV2; D is possibly TRBD1 (6 bases). The germline V gene has CDR1 SNHLY and CDR2 FYNNEI. Trimming took off 0 bases at V and 9 bases at J, with 9 bases between the two ends. The CDR3 totals 12 residues. Here the CDR3 DNA reads TGTGCCAGCAGTGAAGCAGGACAGTTGCAGTACTTC. Protein: CASSEAGQLQYF.

The chain combines TRBV25-1 with TRBJ1-5; tentatively, D is TRBD1 (5 bases). The V and J ends lost 5 bases and 7 bases respectively, with 15 bases between them. The CDR3 has 14 residues. From germline, CDR1 is MGHDK and CDR2 SYGVNS. The DNA of the CDR3 is TGTGCCAGCAGTCGACCGGGGCAAGGCCAGCCCCAGCATTTT. Translation gives CASSRPGQGQPQHF.

The chain links TRBV11-2 to TRBJ2-2; 9 nucleotides agree with TRBD2. CDR1 SGHAT and CDR2 FQNNGV come from the germline V gene. This CDR3 is built from 17 residues. The V segment lost 2 bases and the J segment 8 bases; nucleotides outside the gene matches: 12. For the CDR3, the DNA is TGTGCCAGCAGCTTACGAGCGGGGGGCCCCTTGGTGGGGGAGCTGTTTTTT. This codes for CASSLRAGGPLVGELFF.

This clone showed up many times. The rearrangement joins TRBV6-5 to TRBJ1-6, with 9 bases fitting TRBD1. J was trimmed by 8 bases and V by 5 bases; bases with no gene match: 4. CDR1 is MNHEY, CDR2 SVGAGI, per germline. The CDR3 contains 14 residues. The CDR3 bases are TGTGCCAGCAGTGGGGACAGGGCGGATTCACCCCTCCACTTT. Translated: CASSGDRADSPLHF.

V usage is TRBV29-1 and J usage is TRBJ2-2; D is perhaps TRBD1 (6 bases). Trimming removed 6 bases at V and 6 bases at J, with 11 bases between. This CDR3 has 12 amino acids. Germline loops: CDR1 SQVTM, CDR2 ANQGSEA. DNA of the CDR3: TGCAGCGTATTACAGGGCTCCGGGGAGCTGTTTTTT. This encodes CSVLQGSGELFF.